Shown below are 8 T cell receptor beta chains from a single sample sequenced in a study of response to subunit inactivated influenza vaccine. MiXCR, applied by TCRdb to the RT-PCR reads, yields one record per CDR3 protein. Among 450,000 to 550,000 distinct CDR3 sequences listed, roughly 27% were seen once. The sequencing here drew on CD4+ T cells sorted from PBMCs, taken about 5 days after vaccination. The origin of the receptors is a man aged 45-65 years who received an inactivated influenza vaccine.

This clonotype was recorded a few times. V usage is TRBV25-1 and J usage is TRBJ2-7; the match to TRBD1 covers 7 bases. CDR3 length: 14 amino acids. Losses at the gene ends were 6 bases for V and 2 bases for J; bases not matched to a gene: 7. Germline CDR1 reads MGHDK; CDR2 reads SYGVNS. DNA of the CDR3: TGTGCCAGCAGGTCGGACAGGAGACCCTACGAGCAGTACTTC. Protein product: CASRSDRRPYEQYF.

In DNA form, the CDR3 reads TGTGCCAGCAGCCCACCTGCGCGTGGCGGGAGTATGAATGAGCAGTTCTTC. Amino acid sequence: CASSPPARGGSMNEQFF. The chain links TRBV11-2 to TRBJ2-1, with TRBD2 identical over 7 bases. This CDR3 has 17 residues. The germline gives CDR1 SGHAT, CDR2 FQNNGV. With 5 bases clipped from V and 7 bases from J, the junction kept 17 bases outside the gene matches.

This clonotype was seen a few times. V usage is TRBV29-1 and J usage is TRBJ2-5; 7 nucleotides align to TRBD2. The CDR3 spans 12 residues. Germline V gene data show CDR1 as SQVTM and CDR2 as ANQGSEA. J lost 4 bases, V lost 3 bases, and 2 bases had no gene match. The CDR3 here is CSVDVAGETQYF. CDR3 sequence (DNA): TGCAGCGTTGATGTAGCGGGAGAGACCCAGTACTTC.

This clonotype was detected a few times. V and J are TRBV6-2 or TRBV6-3 and TRBJ2-3; 9 nucleotides match TRBD2. Germline V gene sequence: CDR1 MNHEY, CDR2 SVGEGT. The junction had 7 bases not matched to a gene; V was cut back by 3 bases and J by 6 bases. The length of the CDR3 is 15 residues. CDR3 coding DNA: TGTGCCAGCAGTTATCAAGCGGGAGGAAGGGATACGCAGTATTTT. Translation: CASSYQAGGRDTQYF.

The rearrangement uses TRBV12-3 or TRBV12-4 and TRBJ2-5, with 9 bases aligning to TRBD2. V shed 3 bases, J shed 4 bases, and the junction held 6 bases outside the gene matches. The CDR3 spans 15 residues. The CDR3 DNA is TGTGCCAGCAGTTTTACAGGTAGCGGGGGAGAGACCCAGTACTTC. It encodes CASSFTGSGGETQYF.

This chain links TRBV11-2 with TRBJ2-7, with no clear D. Trimming removed 5 bases at V and 2 bases at J, with 19 bases between. Germline V gene data show CDR1 as SGHAT and CDR2 as FQNNGV. The CDR3 runs to 16 residues. The CDR3 DNA reads TGTGCCAGCAGCCGGGTACCGGCGCAACCCGCCTACGAGCAGTACTTC. Residues: CASSRVPAQPAYEQYF.

This clonotype appeared a few times. The chain has TRBV5-1 and TRBJ2-2, with no clear D. The CDR3 is made up of 18 amino acids. V lost 1 base to trimming and J lost 6 bases, with 22 bases between them. Germline V lookup: CDR1 SGHRS, CDR2 YFSETQ. CDR3 in amino acids: CASSLYPVGIAPPGELFF. CDR3 DNA: TGCGCCAGCAGCTTGTACCCGGTAGGAATAGCCCCGCCCGGGGAGCTGTTTTTT.

This chain connects TRBV5-1 to TRBJ2-7; 12 positions match TRBD1. The V segment lost 2 bases and the J segment 6 bases; nucleotides outside the gene matches: 9. This CDR3 has 16 amino acids. Germline CDR1 reads SGHRS; CDR2 reads YFSETQ. The CDR3 bases are TGCGCCAGCAGCTTAGGGGGGACAGGGGGCTTTGGCGAGCAGTACTTC. Translating it yields CASSLGGTGGFGEQYF.